Following are 14 T cell receptor beta chains from one sample sequenced in a study of Graves' ophthalmopathy and Graves' hyperthyroidism (dated by TCRdb to the late 2010s). The instrument was an Illumina HiSeq 2000. TCR beta CDR3 regions were amplified from RNA transcripts for repertoire sequencing. A first-round RT-PCR used HTBI primers with the Qiagen OneStep RT-PCR kit, followed by a second-round multiplex PCR, size selection and purification. TCRdb passed the public sequencing reads through fastp at Q25 and MiXCR, retaining productive beta sequences. Here each entry gathers all rows of one CDR3 protein and keeps the most common genes and DNA. The sample table shows about 600,000 distinct CDR3 sequences, and under 45% are seen once. The ten largest clones capture roughly 4.5% of the sample. The sequencing sample was made of peripheral blood or thyroid tissue (not recorded which). The source of these receptors is an adult man with Graves' hyperthyroidism.

Notes on this clonotype: Relative to the germline gene, one junction end is altered; a read error may explain this. The chain recombines TRBV5-5 with TRBJ2-7, with 11 bases that match TRBD2. Per germline, CDR1 SGHKS and CDR2 YYEKEE (reference sequence). This CDR3 has 15 residues. The CDR3 loop reads CASGLVGLAGYEQYF. The CDR3 coding sequence is TGTGCCAGCGGCTTGGTTGGACTAGCGGGTTACGAGCAGTACTTC.

The CDR3 is CASSLWAGNNYGYTF. The CDR3 DNA is TGTGCCAGCAGTTTATGGGCAGGGAATAACTATGGCTACACCTTC. The chain is built from TRBV28 and TRBJ1-2, with D possibly being TRBD1 (5 bases). Trimming stripped 0 bases from V and 1 base from J, with 9 bases between. Germline assignment: CDR1 MDHEN and CDR2 SYDVKM. The CDR3 runs 15 residues.

This clonotype was seen ten or more times. This chain uses TRBV19 with TRBJ2-2, with D possibly being TRBD2 (6 bases). Trimming removed 10 bases from V and 0 bases from J, with 15 bases in between. Germline assignment: CDR1 LNHDA and CDR2 SQIVND (reference sequence). CDR3 length: 15 amino acids. CDR3 coding DNA: TGTGCCACCCAAGGGGAGGTGCCGAACACCGGGGAGCTGTTTTTT. Translated: CATQGEVPNTGELFF.

This chain connects TRBV19 to TRBJ2-6; tentative D call: TRBD1 (5 bases). V was trimmed by 5 bases and J by 4 bases, leaving 6 bases between them. The CDR3 covers 13 residues. CDR1 LNHDA and CDR2 SQIVND come from the germline V gene (reference sequence). CDR3 protein: CASSRQGANVLTF. The CDR3 DNA sequence: TGTGCCAGTAGTCGACAGGGGGCCAACGTCCTGACTTTC.

V usage is TRBV19 and J usage is TRBJ1-2; a possible D gene is TRBD1 (5 bases). This CDR3 region has 14 residues. CDR1 and CDR2 (germline): LNHDA, SQIVND (reference sequence). V lost 0 bases and J 8 bases, leaving 13 bases between the germline ends. CDR3 in amino acids: CASSIDGASGGYTF. CDR3 bases: TGTGCCAGTAGTATAGACGGGGCCTCGGGGGGCTACACCTTC.

This clonotype was observed a few times. This sequence may be a read error, since a much larger clone differs from it by one base. The chain combines TRBV15 with TRBJ1-3; possibly TRBD1 for D (6 bases). The CDR3 is 20 amino acids. The germline gives CDR1 LNHNV, CDR2 YYDKDF (reference sequence). The CDR3 nucleotides are TGTGCCACCAACAGAGTCGGAACAGGGCATGATGGTAGCTCTGGAAACACCATATATTTT. Its protein product is CATNRVGTGHDGSSGNTIYF. Based on the CDR3 plus reference TRBV15 and TRBJ1-3, the full variable domain is DAMVIQNPRYQVTQFGKPVTLSCSQTLNHNVMYWYQQKSSQAPKLLFHYYDKDFNNEADTPDNFQSRRPNTSFCFLDIRSPGLGDTAMYLCATNRVGTGHDGSSGNTIYFGEGSWLTVV.

This clonotype was recorded many times. The genes are TRBV7-9 and TRBJ1-1; 7 bases map to TRBD1. This CDR3 has 18 residues. CDR1 and CDR2 (germline): SEHNR, FQNEAQ (reference sequence). V gave up 5 bases and J gave up 0 bases; unmatched junction bases: 15. The CDR3 reads CASSTQSPHRGMNTEAFF. The CDR3 nucleotides are TGTGCCAGCAGCACCCAGTCCCCGCACAGGGGTATGAACACTGAAGCTTTCTTT.

On this clonotype itself: A single base separates this from a much larger clone, so it may be a read error. The J gene is TRBJ1-1, the V gene TRBV5-1, with D uncertain. There are 12 residues in the CDR3. Germline CDR1 and CDR2: SGHRS and YFSETQ. CDR3 region: CASGFNGAEAFF. In DNA form, the CDR3 reads TGCGCCAGCGGCTTTAACGGGGCTGAAGCTTTCTTT.

This clonotype was recorded many times. At one end the junction does not follow the germline gene, possibly because of a read error. The V call is TRBV7-6, the J call TRBJ1-1; no clear D gene. Germline V gene sequence: CDR1 SGHVS, CDR2 FNYEAQ. The CDR3 is made up of 13 amino acids. The CDR3 is CASSLDSNTEAFF. The CDR3 coding sequence is TGTGCCAGCAGCTTAGACTCGAACACTGAAGCCTTCTTT.

This clonotype has at least ten counts. The rearrangement joins TRBV4-2 to TRBJ2-5; 9 nucleotides align to TRBD1. Germline values: CDR1 LGHNA, CDR2 YNFKEQ. The CDR3 is 16 amino acids. Unmatched junction bases numbered 8, after V lost 5 bases and J lost 1 base. CDR3 in DNA: TGTGCCAGCAGCGAGGAGGGACAGGGTTCCCAAGAGACCCAGTACTTC. It codes for CASSEEGQGSQETQYF.

This clonotype was seen many times. The rearrangement uses TRBV7-8 and TRBJ1-4; 10 nucleotides line up with TRBD1. This CDR3 comprises 18 residues. Germline assignment: CDR1 SGHVS and CDR2 FQNEAQ. The trim removed 2 bases at V and 1 base at J, leaving 7 bases unmatched. The CDR3 DNA reads TGTGCCAGCAGCTTAATGTGGACAGGGGGACGAACTAATGAAAAACTGTTTTTT. Its protein is CASSLMWTGGRTNEKLFF.

V gene TRBV10-2 combines with J gene TRBJ2-5; 9 positions match TRBD1. This CDR3 is 13 amino acids long. Trimming removed 10 bases from V and 0 bases from J; junction bases left unmatched: 3. Germline V gene lookup returns CDR1 WSHSY and CDR2 SAAADI. Here the CDR3 DNA reads TGCGCCACCCGGGACAGGGACCAAGAGACCCAGTACTTC. Protein sequence: CATRDRDQETQYF.

Only one count was recorded for this clonotype. This chain uses TRBV9 with TRBJ1-2; 10 bases fit TRBD1. From germline, CDR1 is SGDLS and CDR2 YYNGEE. This CDR3 region has 15 residues. After removal of 4 bases from V and 4 bases from J, the junction contained 7 bases not matched to a gene. CDR3 in amino acids: CASSQPRTGGYGYTF. CDR3 bases: TGTGCCAGCAGCCAACCCAGGACAGGGGGCTATGGCTACACCTTC.

The sample holds many counts of this clonotype. The chain recombines TRBV28 with TRBJ2-7; D is uncertain. V was clipped by 5 bases and J by 3 bases, with 11 bases between them. Germline V gene sequence: CDR1 MDHEN, CDR2 SYDVKM. The CDR3 is 13 amino acids. The CDR3 DNA reads TGTGCCAGCAGTGCGCTACAGAACTACGAGCAGTACTTC. It specifies CASSALQNYEQYF.